Below, 3 T cell receptor beta chains from the same sample are listed, as sequenced in a study of breast tumors, draining lymph nodes, adjacent tissues. TCRdb re-derived calls from the multiplex PCR reads in MiXCR, one entry per CDR3 protein. The sample consists of some 100,000 distinct CDR3 sequences, about 20% of them appearing once. Axillary draining lymph nodes of breast cancer patients supplied the node samples. Sequencing input: axillary lymph node tissue. The source is a female donor with breast cancer. Some clones in this sample may be carry-over from other donors' samples.

The chain employs TRBV20-1 and TRBJ2-2; 11 bases map to TRBD2. Germline CDR1 DFQATT, CDR2 SNEGSKA (reference sequence). The CDR3 is made up of 14 amino acids. Unmatched junction bases numbered 5, after V lost 6 bases and J lost 5 bases. The CDR3: CSAGTSGSTGELFF. The CDR3 nucleotides are TGCAGTGCAGGGACTAGCGGCTCTACCGGGGAGCTGTTTTTT.

The table lists this clonotype with a few counts. The gene calls are TRBV20-1 and TRBJ1-4, with D tentatively TRBD1 (6 bases). V was trimmed by 6 bases and J by 0 bases, leaving 8 bases between them. The germline V gene encodes CDR1 DFQATT and CDR2 SNEGSKA (reference sequence). The CDR3 is 13 amino acids. CDR3 sequence: CSAQGSTNEKLFF. For the CDR3, the DNA is TGCAGTGCCCAGGGGTCAACTAATGAAAAACTGTTTTTT.

This clonotype has more than one count but fewer than ten. This may come from a read error, since a much larger clone is one base off. The chain combines TRBV7-8 with TRBJ1-5, with D unclear. V lost 5 bases and J 2 bases, leaving 19 bases between the germline ends. Germline CDR1 SGHVS, CDR2 FQNEAQ. The length of the CDR3 is 17 residues. For the CDR3, the DNA is TGTGCCAGCAGCCGCCCGGAGGGAGGGTTGGGCAATCAGCCCCAGCATTTT. This gives the protein CASSRPEGGLGNQPQHF.